These 2 T cell receptor beta chains were sequenced from one sample in a study of a mutant IDH1 vaccine in newly diagnosed glioma. Here immunoSEQ multiplex PCR was the method, and the copy in TCRdb shows in-frame clones only, minus some. Of about 58,000 clones listed, around four fifths are singletons. Their recognized antigens are unknown. Sample time point: week 5, during vaccination. A single vaccine dose contained 300 ug of mutant IDH1 20-mer peptide, and topical imiquimod was used with it. Sequenced material: PBMCs, taken from a glioma patient whose treatment included an IDH1 peptide vaccine. The receptors originated from a woman in her forties or fifties with glioma.

V is TRBV14 and J is TRBJ1-2; D call uncertain. CDR1 is SGHDN and CDR2 is FVKESK in the germline V gene. V dropped 0 bases and J dropped 4 bases, with 12 bases sitting between them. The CDR3 consists of 15 residues. Here the CDR3 reads CASSQDLWGSYGYTF. The CDR3 DNA reads as TGTGCCAGCAGCCAAGATCTCTGGGGTAGCTATGGCTACACCTTC.

The chain has TRBV6-1 and TRBJ2-7; the D is unclear. Germline assignment: CDR1 MNHNS and CDR2 SASEGT. There are 15 residues in the CDR3. Trimming took 8 bases from V and 0 from J, leaving 17 bases between them. The DNA for the CDR3 is TGTGCCAGCCTGTTCAAGTCCTATAGCTCCTACGAGCAGTACTTC. Its protein is CASLFKSYSSYEQYF.